These T cell receptor beta chains were read from a single sample in a study of monozygotic twins with inflammatory bowel disease. For each CDR3 protein, TCRdb gives one entry from its re-call of the 5' RACE reads, without DNA. Recorded here are approximately 340,000 distinct CDR3 sequences; the top ten clones represent approximately 2%. The sequenced sample was blood. The receptors were gathered from a human donor with ulcerative colitis or Crohn's disease, or a healthy co-twin of an affected twin (not recorded which). Each CDR3 is given with its conserved first and last residue.

j_gene	v_gene	CDR3aa
TRBJ2-5	TRBV20-1	CSAPTAGWETQYF
TRBJ2-1	TRBV5-1	CASSSGTGYNEQFF
TRBJ1-5	TRBV6-5	CASSYSMGGFNQPQHF
TRBJ1-5	TRBV2	CASSDEGNQPQHF
TRBJ2-2	TRBV5-4	CASRPIGTGELFF
TRBJ2-2	TRBV5-5	CASSAGAAGELFF
TRBJ1-1	TRBV19	CASSIAGSMNTEAFF
TRBJ1-4	TRBV12-3/TRBV12-4	CASSPTGGGEKLFF
TRBJ2-5	TRBV5-1	CASSLGQEQETQYF
TRBJ2-1	TRBV10-3	CAISEASGGANEQFF
TRBJ1-1	TRBV7-9	CASSPRADLMNTEAFF
TRBJ1-2	TRBV5-1	CASSLDRDIDWDGYTF
TRBJ2-3	TRBV27	CASSQPRTSGLGGDTQYF
TRBJ1-1	TRBV9	CASSVGATTEAFF
TRBJ2-5	TRBV14	CASSQGSLAGETQYF
TRBJ1-1	TRBV7-6	CASSPWGGSLNTEAFF
TRBJ2-2	TRBV3-1	CASSRTSGRGTGELFF
TRBJ2-1	TRBV10-3	CAISTLAGDYNEQFF
TRBJ2-2	TRBV10-2	CPSSESFFRDRNTGELFF
TRBJ1-2	TRBV3-1	CASSQGYGYTF